This TCR beta chain stems from a study of CD4 T cell repertoires in COVID-19. The memory T cells were sequenced right after ex vivo isolation, without culture. The study, taken as a whole, reports: Suggested intraclonal diversification: top SARS-CoV-2-reactive clonotypes appeared in two or three memory subsets. In SARS-CoV and/or HKU1 spike cultures, between roughly 7 and 25% of SARS-CoV-2 clonotypes reappeared.

Remarks on this clone: Its target is unknown.

TCRdb keeps only in-frame clones here, not all; method: immunoSEQ multiplex PCR. The table lists about 75,000 clones, about 80% of them singletons. V was clipped by 4 bases and J by 8 bases, with 18 bases between them. Germline-derived CDR1 and CDR2 are SGHRS and YFSETQ. CDR3 length: 14 residues. The sequence was collected from a human donor who had COVID-19. The sequenced sample was CD4+ T cells from peripheral blood, obtained after recovery from COVID-19. The chain combines TRBV5-1 with TRBJ1-2; D gene ambiguous. CDR3 DNA: TGCGCCAGCAGCCCTGTGGGGTTGGGATCAGGCTACACCTTC. It encodes CASSPVGLGSGYTF. The full variable domain, its missing parts supplied by reference TRBV5-1 and TRBJ1-2, is KAGVTQTPRYLIKTRGQQVTLSCSPISGHRSVSWYQQTPGQGLQFLFEYFSETQRNKGNFPGRFSGRQFSNSRSEMNVSTLELGDSALYLCASSPVGLGSGYTFGSGTRLTVV.